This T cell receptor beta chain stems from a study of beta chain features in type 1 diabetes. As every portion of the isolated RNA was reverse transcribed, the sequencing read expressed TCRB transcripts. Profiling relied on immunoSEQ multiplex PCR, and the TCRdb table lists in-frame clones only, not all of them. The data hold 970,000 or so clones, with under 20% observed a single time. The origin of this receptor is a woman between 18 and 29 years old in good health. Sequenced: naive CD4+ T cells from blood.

The CDR3 loop reads CASSNRDRGREQYF. In nucleotides, the CDR3 is TGTGCCAGCAGTAATCGGGACAGGGGGCGCGAGCAGTACTTC. V usage is TRBV6-1 and J usage is TRBJ2-7; 12 bases are shared with TRBD1. The CDR3 runs to 14 residues. With V trimmed by 5 bases and J by 6 bases, 5 bases remained unmatched. CDR1 and CDR2 (germline): MNHNS, SASEGT.